This TCR beta chain was sequenced during a study of T cell responses to AZD1222 COVID-19 vaccine. Assay used: immunoSEQ multiplex PCR; TCRdb lists only in-frame clones, some missing. This table has fewer than 110,000 clones, 70% to 90% appearing once. The CDR3 length is 11 residues. Trimming took 6 bases from V and 7 from J, leaving 10 bases between them. Germline-derived CDR1 and CDR2 are MGHDK and SYGVNS. The sample here was peripheral blood, taken 28 days after the second AZD1222 dose. The J gene is TRBJ2-7, the V gene TRBV25-1; D is ambiguous. The receptor comes from an adult who received the AZD1222 COVID-19 vaccine. The CDR3 loop reads CASRDPWEQYF. The CDR3 nucleotides are TGTGCCAGCAGGGATCCCTGGGAGCAGTACTTC.